These 6 T cell receptor beta chains originate from one sample sequenced in a study of blood T cell repertoires in COVID-19. The data were produced by immunoSEQ multiplex PCR, yet TCRdb's version contains in-frame clones alone and is incomplete. The repertoire has about 110,000 clones, roughly 69% of them found once; the top ten carry roughly 6%. Source material: peripheral blood. Receptor source: a man older than 75 with acute or convalescent COVID-19.

Written as DNA, the CDR3 is TGCGCCAGCAGCCAAGGAACAGGGGGTGGTGAAAAACTGTTTTTT. Translating it yields CASSQGTGGGEKLFF. This chain links TRBV4-3 with TRBJ1-4, with TRBD1 identical over 8 bases. The length of the CDR3 is 15 residues. V shed 1 base, J shed 7 bases, and the junction held 5 bases outside the gene matches. Germline V lookup: CDR1 LGHNA, CDR2 YSLEER.

The chain links TRBV24-1 to TRBJ2-1, with 13 nucleotides matching TRBD2. The CDR3 covers 15 residues. CDR1 and CDR2 from the germline V gene are KGHDR and SFDVKD. The V and J ends lost 9 bases and 7 bases, in that order; junction bases with no gene match: 8. The CDR3 spells CATGRTSGRVNEQFF. The CDR3 DNA reads TGTGCCACCGGGAGGACTAGCGGGAGAGTAAATGAGCAGTTCTTC.

The V gene is TRBV2, the J gene TRBJ1-4, with a tentative D call TRBD1 (6 bases). V was trimmed by 7 bases and J by 7 bases, leaving 13 bases between them. CDR1 and CDR2 (germline): SNHLY, FYNNEI. The CDR3 is 13 amino acids. Here the CDR3 DNA reads TGTGCCAGCAATTACAGGGCAGTTGAAAAACTGTTTTTT. Translating it yields CASNYRAVEKLFF.

The rearrangement joins TRBV12-3 or TRBV12-4 to TRBJ2-1, with unresolved D. This CDR3 spans 12 amino acids. V lost 5 bases, J lost 7 bases, and 9 bases lay in between. CDR3 residues: CASSPLDNEQFF. The CDR3 region has the DNA TGTGCCAGCAGTCCTTTAGATAATGAGCAGTTCTTC.

J is TRBJ1-5 and V is TRBV3-1 (or the pseudogene TRBV3-2), with D perhaps TRBD1 (5 bases). CDR3 length equals 13 residues. The germline CDR1 and CDR2 sequences are LGHDT and YNNKEL (reference sequence). V lost 3 bases and J 4 bases, leaving 7 bases between the germline ends. The CDR3 nucleotides read TGTGCCAGCAGCCAGCAGGGAAATCAGCCCCAGCATTTT. This gives the protein CASSQQGNQPQHF.

The genes are TRBV13 and TRBJ2-5; 7 nucleotides line up with TRBD2. V gave up 5 bases and J gave up 1 base; unmatched junction bases: 7. This CDR3 is 15 amino acids long. Germline-derived CDR1 and CDR2 are PRHDT and FYEKMQ (reference sequence). CDR3 region: CASSVSGTTQETQYF. CDR3 bases: TGTGCCAGCAGCGTTTCCGGGACTACCCAAGAGACCCAGTACTTC.